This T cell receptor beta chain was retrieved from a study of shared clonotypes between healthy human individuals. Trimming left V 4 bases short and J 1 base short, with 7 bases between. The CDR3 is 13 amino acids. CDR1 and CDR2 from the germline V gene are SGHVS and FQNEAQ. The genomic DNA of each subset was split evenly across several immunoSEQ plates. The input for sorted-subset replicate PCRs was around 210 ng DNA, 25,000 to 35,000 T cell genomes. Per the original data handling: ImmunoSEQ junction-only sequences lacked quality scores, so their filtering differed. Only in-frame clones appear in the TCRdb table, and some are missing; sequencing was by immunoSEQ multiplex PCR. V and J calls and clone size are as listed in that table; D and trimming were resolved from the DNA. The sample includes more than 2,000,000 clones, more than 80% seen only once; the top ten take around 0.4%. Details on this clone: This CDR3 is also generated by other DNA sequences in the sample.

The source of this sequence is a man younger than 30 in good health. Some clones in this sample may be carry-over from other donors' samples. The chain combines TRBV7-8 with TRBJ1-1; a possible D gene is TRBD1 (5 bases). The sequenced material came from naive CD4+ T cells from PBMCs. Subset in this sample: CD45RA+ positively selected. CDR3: CASSSQGNTEAFF. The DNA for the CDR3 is TGTGCCAGCAGCTCCCAGGGGAACACTGAAGCTTTCTTT.